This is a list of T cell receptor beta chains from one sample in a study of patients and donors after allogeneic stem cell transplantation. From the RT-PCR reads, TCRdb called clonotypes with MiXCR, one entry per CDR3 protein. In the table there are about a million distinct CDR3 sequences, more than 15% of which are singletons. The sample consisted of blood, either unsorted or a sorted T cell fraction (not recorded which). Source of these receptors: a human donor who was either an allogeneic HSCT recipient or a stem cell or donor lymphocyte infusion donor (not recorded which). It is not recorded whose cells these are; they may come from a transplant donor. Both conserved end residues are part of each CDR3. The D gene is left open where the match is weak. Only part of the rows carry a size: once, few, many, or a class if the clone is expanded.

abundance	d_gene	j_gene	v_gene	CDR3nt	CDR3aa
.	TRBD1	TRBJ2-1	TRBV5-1	TGCGCCAGCAGCCAGGGACAGGGTTTATCCTACAATGAGCAGTTCTTC	CASSQGQGLSYNEQFF
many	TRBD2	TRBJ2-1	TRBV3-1	TGTGCCAGCAGCCGGAAAGAGCGGGGGAGATATGAGCAGTTCTTC	CASSRKERGRYEQFF
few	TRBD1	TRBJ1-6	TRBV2	TGTGCCAGCAGTGAATGGGGGAGTGGACAGGGATCGATTTCACCCCTCCACTTT	CASSEWGSGQGSISPLHF
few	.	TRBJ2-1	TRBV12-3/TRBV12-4	TGTGCCAGCATGCGCGGCAACAATGAGCAGTTCTTC	CASMRGNNEQFF
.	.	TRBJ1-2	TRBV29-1	TGCAGCGTTCATGGGGGAGCGCAGAAGGGCTACACCTTC	CSVHGGAQKGYTF
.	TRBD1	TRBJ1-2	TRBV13	TGTGCCAGCAGCTTAGGCCCCGGGACAGGTCCTATTGAGGGTGGCTACACCTTC	CASSLGPGTGPIEGGYTF
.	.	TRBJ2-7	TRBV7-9	TGTGCCAGCAGCTTAGTAGCGAGGGAGCAGTACTTC	CASSLVAREQYF
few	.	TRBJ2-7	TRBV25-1	TGTGCCAGGAGGGTAGGATACGAGCAGTACTTC	CARRVGYEQYF
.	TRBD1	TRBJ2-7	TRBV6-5	TGTGCCAGCAGTTACGGGACAGAAATATACGAGCAGTACTTC	CASSYGTEIYEQYF
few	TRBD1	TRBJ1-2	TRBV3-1	TGTGCCAGCAGCCCATCTACAGGGGAGGATGGCTACACCTTC	CASSPSTGEDGYTF
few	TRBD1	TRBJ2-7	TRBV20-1	TGCAGTGCTAGAGGGGACAGGACCTACGAGCAGTACTTC	CSARGDRTYEQYF
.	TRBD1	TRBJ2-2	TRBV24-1	TGTGCCACCAAGGAGACAGGGTACACCGGGGAGCTGTTTTTT	CATKETGYTGELFF
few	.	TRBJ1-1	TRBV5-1	TGCGCCAGCAGCACCAACCGGCGAAACACTGAAGCTTTCTTT	CASSTNRRNTEAFF
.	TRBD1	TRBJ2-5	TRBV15	TGTGCCACCCACACTACCGGGACAGGGGATTGGGAGACCCAGTACTTC	CATHTTGTGDWETQYF
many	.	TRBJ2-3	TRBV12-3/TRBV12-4	TGTGCCAGCAGCAGGGGCACAGATACGCAGTATTTT	CASSRGTDTQYF
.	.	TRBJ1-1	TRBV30	TGTGCCTGGAGTGTACGAAGGGGAGACACTGAAGCTTTCTTT	CAWSVRRGDTEAFF
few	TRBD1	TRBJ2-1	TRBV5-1	TGCGCCAGCAGCTTCGGGACAGGGATCAATGAGCAGTTCTTC	CASSFGTGINEQFF
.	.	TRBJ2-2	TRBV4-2	TGTGCCAGCAGCCCCCTTATAACCGGGGAGCTGTTTTTT	CASSPLITGELFF
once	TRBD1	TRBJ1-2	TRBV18	TGTGCCAGCTCACGACAGGGTTATCCATATGGCTACACCTTC	CASSRQGYPYGYTF
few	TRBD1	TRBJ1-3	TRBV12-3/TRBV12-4	TGTGCCAGCAGTCCCAGGGACAGATCCTCTGGAAACACCATATATTTT	CASSPRDRSSGNTIYF
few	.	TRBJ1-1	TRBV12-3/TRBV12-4	TGTGCCAGCAGCCAATACCTGACAGGGAACACTGAAGCTTTCTTT	CASSQYLTGNTEAFF
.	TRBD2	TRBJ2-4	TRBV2	TGTGCCAGCAGGCTAGCGGGAGTGGCCAAAAACATTCAGTACTTC	CASRLAGVAKNIQYF
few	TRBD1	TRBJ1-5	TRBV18	TGTGCCAGCTCATTGGACAGGCCAAATCAGCCCCAGCATTTT	CASSLDRPNQPQHF
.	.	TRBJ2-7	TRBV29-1	TGCAGCGTTGTACAGTCATACGAGCAGTACTTC	CSVVQSYEQYF
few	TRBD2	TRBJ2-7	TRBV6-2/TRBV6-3	TGTGCCAGCAGGCCGTTCCGAGCGGGGGCTTCCTACGAGCAGTACTTC	CASRPFRAGASYEQYF
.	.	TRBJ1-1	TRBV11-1	TGTGCCAGCAGCCCCGAAGCGCGTTTGACAGGGAACACTGAAGCTTTCTTT	CASSPEARLTGNTEAFF
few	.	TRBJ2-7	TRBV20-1	TGCAGTGCTAGCCTCGACTACGAGCAGTACTTC	CSASLDYEQYF
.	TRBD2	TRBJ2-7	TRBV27	TGTGCCAGCAGCCCGGTTGTTAGCGGGAGGGGAGAGCAGTACTTC	CASSPVVSGRGEQYF
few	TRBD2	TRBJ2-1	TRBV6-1	TGTGCCAGCAGTGAATCGGCTAGCGGGAGGGCCAATGAGCAGTTCTTC	CASSESASGRANEQFF
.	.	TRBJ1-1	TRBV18	TGTGCCAGCTTCGGACAGACAAACACTGAAGCTTTCTTT	CASFGQTNTEAFF
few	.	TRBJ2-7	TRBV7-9	TGTGCCAGCAGCTTATCTCCCGAAAAGGCCTACGAGCAGTACTTC	CASSLSPEKAYEQYF
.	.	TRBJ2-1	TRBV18	TGTGCCAGCTCACCACGGAGGACGACCTCCTACAATGAGCAGTTCTTC	CASSPRRTTSYNEQFF
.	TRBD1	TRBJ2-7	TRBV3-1	TGTGCCAGCAGCCAAGGCAGCACAGGGGACCGCGAGCAGTACTTC	CASSQGSTGDREQYF
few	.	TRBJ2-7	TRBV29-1	TGCAGCGTTGCTGTGTGGACATCTTCCTACGAGCAGTACTTC	CSVAVWTSSYEQYF
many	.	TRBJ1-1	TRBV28	TGTGCCAGCAGTCCACAGACAGAGAACACTGAAGCTTTCTTT	CASSPQTENTEAFF
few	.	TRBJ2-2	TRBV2	TGTGCCAGCAGCCCGAGGGGGAGGAACACCGGGGAGCTGTTTTTT	CASSPRGRNTGELFF
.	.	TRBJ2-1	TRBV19	TGTGCCAGTAGTATTCGGGAGTCAGGGGTCAATGAGCAGTTCTTC	CASSIRESGVNEQFF
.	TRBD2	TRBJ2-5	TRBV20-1	TGCAGTGCTAGTTATCCTAGCGGGGGCCAAGAGACCCAGTACTTC	CSASYPSGGQETQYF
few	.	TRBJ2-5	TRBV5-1	TGCGCCAGCAGCTTGGGGGGTAATGAGTACTTC	CASSLGGNEYF
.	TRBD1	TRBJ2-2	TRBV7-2	TGTGCCAGCAGCTTATACAGGGGCGGCGGGGAGCTGTTTTTT	CASSLYRGGGELFF
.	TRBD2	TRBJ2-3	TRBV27	TGTGCCAGCAGTTCAAGTCTTCTAGCGGGTGGAGGCACAGATACGCAGTATTTT	CASSSSLLAGGGTDTQYF
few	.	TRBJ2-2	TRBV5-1	TGCGCCAGCAGCCGCACCTTAAGGGGGGAGCTGTTTTTT	CASSRTLRGELFF
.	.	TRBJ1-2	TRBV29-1	TGCAGCGTTGAATATGCTGGGAAGAACTATGGCTACACCTTC	CSVEYAGKNYGYTF
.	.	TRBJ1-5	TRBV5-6	TGTGCCAGCAGCTTGAGGATGGGTGGTAATCAGCCCCAGCATTTT	CASSLRMGGNQPQHF
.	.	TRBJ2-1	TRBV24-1	TGTGCCACCAGTGCCACCTACAATGAGCAGTTCTTC	CATSATYNEQFF
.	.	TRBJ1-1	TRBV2	TGTGCCAGCAGTGCTAGGCAGGTAGAATCCCTGGGCACTGAAGCTTTCTTT	CASSARQVESLGTEAFF
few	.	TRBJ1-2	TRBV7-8	TGTGCCAGCAGCTTAGCCCGACAGTGGGGCTTC	CASSLARQWGF
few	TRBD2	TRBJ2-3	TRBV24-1	TGTGCCACCAGTGACCAGGGACTAGCGGGAGGGCCTGGTACGCAGTATTTT	CATSDQGLAGGPGTQYF
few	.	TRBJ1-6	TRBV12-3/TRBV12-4	TGTGCCAGCAGCCGAGACTCAGGTCGGGGGTCGAATTCACCCCTCCACTTT	CASSRDSGRGSNSPLHF
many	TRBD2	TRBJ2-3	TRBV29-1	TGCAGCGTTGATCTAGCGGGGACGCAGTATTTT	CSVDLAGTQYF
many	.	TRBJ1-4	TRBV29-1	TGCAGCGTTGGACTCAGGGTTGAAGGGGAAAAACTGTTTTTT	CSVGLRVEGEKLFF
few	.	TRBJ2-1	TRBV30	TGTGCCTGGAGCCCACGTGATACTAGGCAGTTCTTC	CAWSPRDTRQFF
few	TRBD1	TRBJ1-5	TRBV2	TGTGCCAGCAGTGGGGACAGGGGGCAGCCCCAGCATTTT	CASSGDRGQPQHF